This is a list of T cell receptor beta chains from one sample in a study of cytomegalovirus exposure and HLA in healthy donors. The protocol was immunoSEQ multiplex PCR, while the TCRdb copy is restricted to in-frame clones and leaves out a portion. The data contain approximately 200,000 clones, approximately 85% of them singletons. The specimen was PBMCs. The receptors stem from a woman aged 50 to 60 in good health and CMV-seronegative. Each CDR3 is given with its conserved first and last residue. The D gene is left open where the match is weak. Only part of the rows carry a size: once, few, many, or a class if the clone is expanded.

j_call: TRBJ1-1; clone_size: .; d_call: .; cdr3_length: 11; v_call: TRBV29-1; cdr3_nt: TGCATGGTGGAGGTTCTCGCTGAAGCTTTCTTT; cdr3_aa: CMVEVLAEAFF
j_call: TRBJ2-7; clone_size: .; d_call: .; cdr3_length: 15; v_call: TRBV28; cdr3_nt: TGTGCCAGCAGTTTTTTTACCGGGGTAAGGTACGAGCAGTACTTC; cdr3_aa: CASSFFTGVRYEQYF
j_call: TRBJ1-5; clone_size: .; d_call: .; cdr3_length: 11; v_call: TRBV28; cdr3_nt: TGTGCCAGCCGGCAACGGGGGCCCCAGCATTTT; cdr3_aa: CASRQRGPQHF
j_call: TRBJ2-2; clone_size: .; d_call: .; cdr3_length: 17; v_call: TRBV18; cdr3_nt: TGTGCCAGCTCACGACCACCCGGGACAAGTAACACCGGGGAGCTGTTTTTT; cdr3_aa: CASSRPPGTSNTGELFF
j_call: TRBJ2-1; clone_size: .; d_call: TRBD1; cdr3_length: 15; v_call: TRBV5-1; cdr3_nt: TGCGCCAGCAGCACCGGACAGGACCTACCGGGACGAAGACTCTTC; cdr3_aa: CASSTGQDLPGRRLF
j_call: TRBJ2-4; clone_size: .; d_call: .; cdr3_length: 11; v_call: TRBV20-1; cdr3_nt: TGCAGTGCTAGGGTCAGAAACATTCAGTACTTC; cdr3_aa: CSARVRNIQYF
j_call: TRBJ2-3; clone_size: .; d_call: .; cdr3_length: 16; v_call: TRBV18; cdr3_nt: TGTGCCAGCTCACCTCTTGAGTCCCAGGGCCCAGATACGCAGTATTTT; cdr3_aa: CASSPLESQGPDTQYF
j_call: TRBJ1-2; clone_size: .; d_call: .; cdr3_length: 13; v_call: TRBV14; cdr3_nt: TGTGCCAGCAGCCAACAAAACAGCTATGGCTACACCTTC; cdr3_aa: CASSQQNSYGYTF
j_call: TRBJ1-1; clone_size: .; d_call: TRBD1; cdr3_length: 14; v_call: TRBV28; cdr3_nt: TGTGCCAGCAGTTTGGGGGGACAGGGGGCTGAAGCTTTCTTT; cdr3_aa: CASSLGGQGAEAFF
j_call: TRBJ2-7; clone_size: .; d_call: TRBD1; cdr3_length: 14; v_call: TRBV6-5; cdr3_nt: TGTGCCAGCAGTCCGCGGACAGGACCCTACGAGCAGTACTTC; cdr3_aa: CASSPRTGPYEQYF
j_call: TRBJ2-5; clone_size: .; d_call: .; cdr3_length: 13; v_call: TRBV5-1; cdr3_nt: TGCGCCAGCAGCGGGGACAATCAAGAGACCCAGTACTTC; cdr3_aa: CASSGDNQETQYF
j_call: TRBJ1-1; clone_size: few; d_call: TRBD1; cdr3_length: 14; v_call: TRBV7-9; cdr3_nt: TGTGCCAGCAGCATACAGGGGGGAAACACTGAAGCTTTCTTT; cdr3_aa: CASSIQGGNTEAFF
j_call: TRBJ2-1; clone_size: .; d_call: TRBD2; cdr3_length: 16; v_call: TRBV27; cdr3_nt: TGTGCCAGCAGTTTATGGGGACTAGCGGGAGGGAATGAGCAGTTCTTC; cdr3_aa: CASSLWGLAGGNEQFF
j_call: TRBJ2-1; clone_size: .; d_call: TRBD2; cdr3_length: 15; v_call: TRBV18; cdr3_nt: TGTGCCAGCTCACCGGCTCTAGCGGGAGGGGATGAGCAGTTCTTC; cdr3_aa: CASSPALAGGDEQFF
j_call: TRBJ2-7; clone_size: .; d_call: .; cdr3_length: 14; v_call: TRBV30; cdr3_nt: TGTGCCTGGAGTGGGGCAGGGGTGGCCTACGAGCAGTACTTC; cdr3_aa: CAWSGAGVAYEQYF
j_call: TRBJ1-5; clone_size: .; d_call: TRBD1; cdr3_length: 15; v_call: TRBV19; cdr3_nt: TGTGCCAGTAGTATAAGGGGGCTCGACAATCAGCCCCAGCATTTT; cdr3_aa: CASSIRGLDNQPQHF
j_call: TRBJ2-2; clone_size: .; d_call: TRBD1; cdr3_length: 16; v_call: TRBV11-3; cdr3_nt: TGTGCCAGCAGCTCCTCGACAGGGGCCAACACCGGGGAGCTGTTTTTT; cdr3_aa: CASSSSTGANTGELFF
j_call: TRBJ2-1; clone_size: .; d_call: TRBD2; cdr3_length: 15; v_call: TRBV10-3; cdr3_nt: TGTGCCATCAGCGGGACTAGCGGGAGGGTCAATGAGCAGTTCTTC; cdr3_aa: CAISGTSGRVNEQFF
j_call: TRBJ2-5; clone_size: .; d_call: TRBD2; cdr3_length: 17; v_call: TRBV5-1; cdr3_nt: TGCGCCAGCAGCTTGGGACCACTAGCGGGAGGAGGGGAGACCCAGTACTTC; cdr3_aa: CASSLGPLAGGGETQYF
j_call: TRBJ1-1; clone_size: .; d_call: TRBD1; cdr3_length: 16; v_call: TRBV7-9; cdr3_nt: TGTTCCAGCAGCCTAGGACAGGGGAGAGGAGGAACTGAAGCTTTCTTT; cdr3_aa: CSSSLGQGRGGTEAFF
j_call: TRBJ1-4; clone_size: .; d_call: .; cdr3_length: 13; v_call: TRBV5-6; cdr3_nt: TGTGCCAGCAGCTTCCGGTCTAATGAAAAACTGTTTTTT; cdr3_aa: CASSFRSNEKLFF
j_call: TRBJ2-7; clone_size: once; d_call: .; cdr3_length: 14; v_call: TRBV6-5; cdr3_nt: TGTGCCAGCAGTTCGTTCGGTCCGAACTACGAGCAGTACTTC; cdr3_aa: CASSSFGPNYEQYF
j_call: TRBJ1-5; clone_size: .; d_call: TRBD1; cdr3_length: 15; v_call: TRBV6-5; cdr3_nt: TGTGCCAGCAGTTACTCGAAGGGGGCGGTTCAGCCCCAGCATTTT; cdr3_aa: CASSYSKGAVQPQHF
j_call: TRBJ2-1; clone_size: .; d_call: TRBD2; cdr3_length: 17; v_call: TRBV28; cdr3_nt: TGTGCCAGCAGTCCCATCGAACTAGCGGGAGTCTACAATGAGCAGTTCTTC; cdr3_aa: CASSPIELAGVYNEQFF
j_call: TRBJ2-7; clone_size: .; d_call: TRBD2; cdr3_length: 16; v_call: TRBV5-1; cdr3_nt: TGCGCCAGCAGCTTGGATACGGCGGGGGGTCCCTACGAGCAGTACTTC; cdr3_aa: CASSLDTAGGPYEQYF
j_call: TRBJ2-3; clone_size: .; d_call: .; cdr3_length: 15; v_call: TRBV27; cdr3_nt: TGTGCCAGCAAAGACACGGGAGCTAGCACAGATACGCAGTATTTT; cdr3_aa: CASKDTGASTDTQYF
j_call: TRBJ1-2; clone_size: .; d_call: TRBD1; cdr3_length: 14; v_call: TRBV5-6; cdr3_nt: TGTGCCAGCAGCTTACCGGGACAGATCTATGGCTACACCTTC; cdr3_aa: CASSLPGQIYGYTF
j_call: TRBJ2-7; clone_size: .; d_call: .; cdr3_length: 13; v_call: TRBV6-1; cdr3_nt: TGTGCCAGCATGCTTCTTGGCATCTTCGAGCAGTACTTC; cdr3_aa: CASMLLGIFEQYF
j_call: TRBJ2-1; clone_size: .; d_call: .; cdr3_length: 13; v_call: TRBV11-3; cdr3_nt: TGTGCCAGCAGCTTAGATAGGGGGACAGAGCAGTTCTTC; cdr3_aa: CASSLDRGTEQFF
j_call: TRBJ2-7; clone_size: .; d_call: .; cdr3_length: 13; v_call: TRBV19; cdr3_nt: TGTGCCAGTGGAGGGGGCGAATTCTACGAGCAGTACTTC; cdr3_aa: CASGGGEFYEQYF
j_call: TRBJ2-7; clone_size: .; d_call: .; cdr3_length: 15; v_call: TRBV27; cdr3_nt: TGTGCCAGCAGTTTCAACCCGCGGATTACCTACGAGCAGTACTTC; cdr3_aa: CASSFNPRITYEQYF
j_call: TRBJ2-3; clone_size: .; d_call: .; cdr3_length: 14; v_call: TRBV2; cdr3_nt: TGTGCCAGCATCGGGGGAGAGAGCACAGATACGCAGTATTTT; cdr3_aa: CASIGGESTDTQYF
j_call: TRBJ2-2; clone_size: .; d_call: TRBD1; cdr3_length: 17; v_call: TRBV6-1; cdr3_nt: TGTGCCAGCAGTGAATATCGGGGACAGGGAGGAACCGGGGAGCTGTTTTTT; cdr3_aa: CASSEYRGQGGTGELFF
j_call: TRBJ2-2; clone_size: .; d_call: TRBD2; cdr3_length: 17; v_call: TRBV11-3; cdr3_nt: TGTGCCAGCAGCTTAGGACCTAGCGGGAGTCGAACCGGGGAGCTGTTTTTT; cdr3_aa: CASSLGPSGSRTGELFF
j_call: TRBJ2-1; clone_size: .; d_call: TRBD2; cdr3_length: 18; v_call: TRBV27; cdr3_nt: TGTGCCAGCAGTTTATCTCCCCTCGGGACTAGCGGGTACAATGAGCAGTTCTTC; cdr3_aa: CASSLSPLGTSGYNEQFF
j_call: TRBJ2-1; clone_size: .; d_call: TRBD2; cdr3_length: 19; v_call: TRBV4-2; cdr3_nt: TGTGCCAGCAGCCAAACGGGACTAGCGGGAGTGGACTCCTACAATGAGCAGTTCTTC; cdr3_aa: CASSQTGLAGVDSYNEQFF
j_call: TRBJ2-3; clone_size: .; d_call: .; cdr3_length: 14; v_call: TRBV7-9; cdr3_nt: TGTGCCAGCAGCCCACTCACTAGCACAGATACGCAGTATTTT; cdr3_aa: CASSPLTSTDTQYF
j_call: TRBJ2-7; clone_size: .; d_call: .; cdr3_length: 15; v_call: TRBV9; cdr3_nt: TGTGCCAGCAGCGTCCGCCCCGCTCGGGTATACGAGCAGTACTTC; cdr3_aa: CASSVRPARVYEQYF
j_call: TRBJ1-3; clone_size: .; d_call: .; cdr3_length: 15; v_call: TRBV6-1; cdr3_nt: TGTGCCAGCAGGGCAATCTTCGCAGCGGGAAACACCATATATTTT; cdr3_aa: CASRAIFAAGNTIYF
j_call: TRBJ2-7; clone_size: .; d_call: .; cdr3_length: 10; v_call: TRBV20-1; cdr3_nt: TGCAGTGTTTCACAGGGCGAGCAGTACTTC; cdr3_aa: CSVSQGEQYF
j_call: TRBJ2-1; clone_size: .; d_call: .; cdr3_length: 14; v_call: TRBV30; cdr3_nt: TGTGCCTGGAGTATTGAAGGGGCTTTCAATGAGCAGTTCTTC; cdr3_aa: CAWSIEGAFNEQFF
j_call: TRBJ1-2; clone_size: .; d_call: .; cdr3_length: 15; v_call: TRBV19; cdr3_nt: TGTGCCAGTAGACCTGGCACGTGGGCTGACTATGGCTACACCTTC; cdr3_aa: CASRPGTWADYGYTF
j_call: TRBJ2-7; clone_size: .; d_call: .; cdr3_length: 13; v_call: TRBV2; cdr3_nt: TGTGCCAGCAACCGGGACAACTCCTACGAGCAGTACTTC; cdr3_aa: CASNRDNSYEQYF
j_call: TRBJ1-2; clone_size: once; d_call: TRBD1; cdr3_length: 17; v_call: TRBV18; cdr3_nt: TGTGCCAGCTCACCCCGTGTTGCCGGCGGGACAGAGTATGGCTACACCTTC; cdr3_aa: CASSPRVAGGTEYGYTF
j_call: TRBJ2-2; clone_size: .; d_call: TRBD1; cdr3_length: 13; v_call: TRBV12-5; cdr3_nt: TGTGCTAGTCGGGGGACAGGGGCCGGGGAGCTGTTTTTT; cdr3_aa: CASRGTGAGELFF
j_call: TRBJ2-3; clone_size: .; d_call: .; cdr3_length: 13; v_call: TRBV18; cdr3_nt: TGTGCCAGCTCACCGACGGGACAATATACGCAGTATTTT; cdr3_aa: CASSPTGQYTQYF
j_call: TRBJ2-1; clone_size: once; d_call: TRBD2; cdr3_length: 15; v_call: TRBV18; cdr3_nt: TGTGCCAGCTCACCACCAACTAGCGGGAGGAATGAGCAGTTCTTC; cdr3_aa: CASSPPTSGRNEQFF